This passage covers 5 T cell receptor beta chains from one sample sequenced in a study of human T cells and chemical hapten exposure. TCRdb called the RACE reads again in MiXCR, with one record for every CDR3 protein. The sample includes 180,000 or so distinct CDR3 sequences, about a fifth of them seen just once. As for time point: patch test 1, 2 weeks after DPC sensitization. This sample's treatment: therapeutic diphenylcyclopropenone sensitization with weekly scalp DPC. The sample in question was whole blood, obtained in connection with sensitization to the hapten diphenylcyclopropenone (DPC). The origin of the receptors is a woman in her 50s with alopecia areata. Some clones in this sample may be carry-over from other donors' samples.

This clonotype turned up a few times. CDR3 amino acids: CASSRTGGFYNEQFF. The CDR3 region has the DNA TGTGCCAGCAGCCGGACAGGGGGATTTTACAATGAGCAGTTCTTC. The rearrangement uses TRBV6-5 and TRBJ2-1; 10 nucleotides line up with TRBD1. The J segment lost 4 bases and the V segment lost 6 bases, leaving 6 bases of the junction unmatched. Germline CDR1 and CDR2: MNHEY and SVGAGI. CDR3 length equals 15 residues.

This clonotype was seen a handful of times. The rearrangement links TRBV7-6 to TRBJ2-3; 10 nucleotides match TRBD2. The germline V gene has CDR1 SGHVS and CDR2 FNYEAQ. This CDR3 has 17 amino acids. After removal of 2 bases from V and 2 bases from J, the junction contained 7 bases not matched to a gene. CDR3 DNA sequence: TGTGCCAGCAGCTTACTTCTAGCGGGAGTGACCACAGATACGCAGTATTTT. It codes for CASSLLLAGVTTDTQYF.

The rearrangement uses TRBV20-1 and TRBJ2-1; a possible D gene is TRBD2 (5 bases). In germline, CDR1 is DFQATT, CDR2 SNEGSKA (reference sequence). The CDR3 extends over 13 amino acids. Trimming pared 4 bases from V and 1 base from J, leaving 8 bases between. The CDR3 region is CSANSESYNEQFF. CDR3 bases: TGCAGTGCTAATAGCGAATCCTACAATGAGCAGTTCTTC.

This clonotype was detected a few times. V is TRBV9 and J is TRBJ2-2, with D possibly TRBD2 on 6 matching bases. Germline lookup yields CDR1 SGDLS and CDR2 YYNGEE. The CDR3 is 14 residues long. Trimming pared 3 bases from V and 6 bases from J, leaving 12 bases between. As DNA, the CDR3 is TGTGCCAGCAGCGGGAGGGAGGAGGCCGGGGAGCTGTTTTTT. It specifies CASSGREEAGELFF. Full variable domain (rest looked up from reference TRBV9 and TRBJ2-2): DSGVTQTPKHLITATGQRVTLRCSPRSGDLSVYWYQQSLDQGLQFLIQYYNGEERAKGNILERFSAQQFPDLHSELNLSSLELGDSALYFCASSGREEAGELFFGEGSRLTVL.

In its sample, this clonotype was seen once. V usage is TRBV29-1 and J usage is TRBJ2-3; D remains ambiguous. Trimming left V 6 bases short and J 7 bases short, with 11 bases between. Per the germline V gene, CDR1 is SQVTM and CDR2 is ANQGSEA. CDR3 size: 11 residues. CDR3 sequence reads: CSVLERNTQYF. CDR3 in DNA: TGCAGCGTACTCGAAAGAAATACGCAGTATTTT.